This TCR beta chain was obtained from a study of OX40 agonist ivuxolimab in advanced cancers. Study in general: Ivuxolimab doses were 0.01, 0.1, 0.3, 1.5, 3 or 10 mg/kg every 2 weeks.

From germline, CDR1 is SGHAT and CDR2 FQNNGV. The CDR3 has 13 amino acids. Trimming shortened V by 3 bases and J by 2 bases, and 7 bases separated the two germline ends. No patient had autoimmune disease or received systemic immunosuppression. Samples of blood were obtained at baseline, on cycle 4 day 1, and on cycle 7 day 1. Produced via immunoSEQ multiplex PCR; TCRdb's table is partial and in-frame only. The profile shows about 93,000 clones, roughly 94% of them singletons. The clonotype originates from an adult with an advanced solid tumor such as melanoma, head and neck, liver or kidney cancer. The chain joins TRBV11-2 to TRBJ2-5, with TRBD2 as a possible D gene (6 bases). Here the sequenced sample was CD4+ or CD8+ T cells sorted from blood, taken in a trial of the OX40 agonist ivuxolimab. The CDR3: CASSFGTQETQYF. The CDR3 bases are TGTGCCAGCAGCTTCGGGACTCAAGAGACCCAGTACTTC.